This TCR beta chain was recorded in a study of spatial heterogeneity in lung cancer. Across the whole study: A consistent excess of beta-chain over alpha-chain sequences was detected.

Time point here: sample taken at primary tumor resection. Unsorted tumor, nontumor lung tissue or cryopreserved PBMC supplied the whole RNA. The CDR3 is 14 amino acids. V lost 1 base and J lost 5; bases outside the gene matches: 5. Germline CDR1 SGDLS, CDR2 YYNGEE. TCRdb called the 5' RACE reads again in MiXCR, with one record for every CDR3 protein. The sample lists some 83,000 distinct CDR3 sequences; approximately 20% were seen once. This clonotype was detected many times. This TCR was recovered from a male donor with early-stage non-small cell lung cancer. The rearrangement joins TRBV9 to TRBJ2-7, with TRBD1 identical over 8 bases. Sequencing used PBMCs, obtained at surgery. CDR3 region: CASSVSAGGHEQYF. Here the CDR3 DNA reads TGTGCCAGCAGCGTAAGTGCAGGGGGCCACGAGCAGTACTTC. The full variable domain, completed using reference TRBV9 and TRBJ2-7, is DSGVTQTPKHLITATGQRVTLRCSPRSGDLSVYWYQQSLDQGLQFLIQYYNGEERAKGNILERFSAQQFPDLHSELNLSSLELGDSALYFCASSVSAGGHEQYFGPGTRLTVT.